The 17 T cell receptor beta chains in this list originate from one sample, sequenced in a study of control samples from healthy donors and cancer patients. The table came from immunoSEQ multiplex PCR; TCRdb's copy has only in-frame clones and leaves some out. The repertoire has some 79,000 clones, 89% of them found once; the top ten carry 5.5% to 7.5%. Input material: blood. The receptor source for this set is a man aged 50 to 60 in good health.

The chain employs TRBV18 and TRBJ1-1, with 7 bases that match TRBD1. V was clipped by 2 bases and J by 3 bases; unmatched bases: 3. The germline V gene encodes CDR1 KGHSH and CDR2 LQKENI. This CDR3 has 14 residues. CDR3 sequence: CASSPSQGDTEAFF. DNA for the CDR3: TGTGCCAGCTCACCATCTCAGGGGGACACTGAAGCTTTCTTT.

This chain uses TRBV3-1 (or the pseudogene TRBV3-2) with TRBJ1-6, with 7 bases fitting TRBD1. The J segment lost 7 bases and the V segment lost 8 bases, leaving 11 bases of the junction unmatched. The CDR3 totals 15 residues. Germline values: CDR1 LGHDT, CDR2 YNNKEL (reference sequence). The DNA for the CDR3 is TGTGCCAGCCGCGGGACCGGGACAGCGAATTCACCCCTCCACTTT. This sequence encodes CASRGTGTANSPLHF.

This chain uses TRBV29-1 with TRBJ1-1, with a weak D call TRBD1 (5 bases). V was clipped by 4 bases and J by 6 bases, with 15 bases between them. From germline, CDR1 is SQVTM and CDR2 ANQGSEA. The CDR3 sequence is 13 residues long. The CDR3 bases are TGCAGCGTTGGCGAGACAGCTCTTGCTGAAGCTTTCTTT. It encodes CSVGETALAEAFF. The full variable domain, with the rest looked up from reference TRBV29-1 and TRBJ1-1, is SAVISQKPSRDICQRGTSLTIQCQVDSQVTMMFWYRQQPGQSLTLIATANQGSEATYESGFVIDKFPISRPNLTFSTLTVSNMSPEDSSIYLCSVGETALAEAFFGQGTRLTVV.

This clone was seen once. The chain has TRBV12-3 or TRBV12-4 and TRBJ2-1, with D perhaps matching TRBD1 (6 bases). Trimming took off 5 bases at V and 8 bases at J, with 13 bases between the two ends. CDR3 size: 13 residues. DNA for the CDR3: TGTGCCAGCAGTCTTTGGGGACAACATGAGCAGTTCTTC. Its translation: CASSLWGQHEQFF.

The rearrangement links TRBV6-4 to TRBJ1-6; D is undetermined. Germline V CDR1 and CDR2: MRHNA, SNTAGT. The ends were cut back, 4 bases at V and 0 bases at J, with 10 bases in the middle. CDR3 length equals 16 residues. CDR3: CASSAFDNSYNSPLHF. The CDR3 nucleotides are TGTGCCAGCAGTGCTTTCGACAACTCCTATAATTCACCCCTCCACTTT.

This clone was counted a single time. The chain combines TRBV15 with TRBJ1-5, with 7 bases fitting TRBD1. CDR1 LNHNV and CDR2 YYDKDF come from the germline V gene (reference sequence). With V trimmed by 4 bases and J by 3 bases, 9 bases remained unmatched. The CDR3 consists of 16 residues. CDR3: CATSKRGQGVNQPQHF. The CDR3 bases are TGTGCCACCAGCAAACGCGGGCAGGGGGTCAATCAGCCCCAGCATTTT.

The CDR3 DNA is TGCGCCAGCAGCCGCCCGGGACGCCGAAATGAAAAACTGTTTTTT. Translation: CASSRPGRRNEKLFF. This chain joins TRBV4-1 and TRBJ1-4, with a weak D call TRBD1 (5 bases). Germline assignment: CDR1 MGHRA and CDR2 YSYEKL. The germline V and J ends were trimmed by 4 bases and 5 bases, with 14 bases remaining between them. The length of the CDR3 is 15 residues.

This clone was seen a single time. The chain recombines TRBV27 with TRBJ1-2; weak D call: TRBD1 (6 bases). The CDR3 runs 14 residues. CDR1 and CDR2 from the germline V gene are MNHEY and SMNVEV (reference sequence). V lost 5 bases to trimming and J lost 3 bases, with 13 bases between them. The DNA for the CDR3 is TGTGCCAGCAGTCCCGGGGGCACGTACTATGGCTACACCTTC. This gives the protein CASSPGGTYYGYTF.

The chain links TRBV18 to TRBJ2-3; TRBD2 matches 7 bases. The CDR3 has 18 residues. The V and J ends lost 0 bases and 0 bases, in that order; junction bases with no gene match: 9. The germline V gene encodes CDR1 KGHSH and CDR2 LQKENI. CDR3 bases: TGTGCCAGCTCACCACCGAATAGGGGAGGGATTAGCACAGATACGCAGTATTTT. Protein product: CASSPPNRGGISTDTQYF.

The chain carries TRBV5-3 and TRBJ1-1, with TRBD1 identical over 7 bases. TRBV5-3 is sorted into the ORF group, with uncertain function. J gave up 5 bases and V 4 bases, and 11 bases lay outside the gene matches. There are 15 residues in the CDR3. The CDR3 is CARSPPDRSGTEAFF. The CDR3 nucleotides are TGTGCCAGAAGCCCGCCGGACAGGAGTGGAACTGAAGCTTTCTTT.

V usage is TRBV5-1 and J usage is TRBJ1-5, with D maybe TRBD1 (6 bases). V shed 3 bases and J shed 0 bases, with 10 bases lying between them. The CDR3 is 15 amino acids. From germline, CDR1 is SGHRS and CDR2 YFSETQ. This chain's CDR3 is CASSSEGDSNQPQHF. The DNA of the CDR3 is TGCGCCAGCAGCTCGGAGGGGGATAGCAATCAGCCCCAGCATTTT.

The chain couples TRBV12-3 or TRBV12-4 to TRBJ1-5; D call uncertain. This CDR3 spans 13 amino acids. Trimming pared 4 bases from V and 5 bases from J, leaving 9 bases between. CDR3 protein: CASSSERDQPQHF. Written as DNA, the CDR3 is TGTGCCAGCAGTTCCGAAAGGGATCAGCCCCAGCATTTT.

The chain combines TRBV7-8 with TRBJ2-1; 9 bases agree with TRBD1. Trimming at V came to 5 bases and at J to 7 bases, leaving 9 bases not matched to a gene. Germline CDR1 is SGHVS and CDR2 is FQNEAQ. The CDR3 has 15 amino acids. This chain's CDR3 is CASSPAGTGLNEQFF. CDR3 sequence (DNA): TGTGCCAGCAGCCCAGCGGGGACAGGGTTGAATGAGCAGTTCTTC.

This chain uses TRBV3-1 (or the pseudogene TRBV3-2) with TRBJ1-5; D not certain. This CDR3 has 12 residues. Germline loops: CDR1 LGHDT, CDR2 YNNKEL (reference sequence). V shed 8 bases and J shed 3 bases, with 8 bases lying between them. The CDR3 reads CASGSDNQPQHF. The CDR3 DNA sequence: TGTGCCAGCGGTTCGGACAATCAGCCCCAGCATTTT.

The rearrangement joins TRBV5-1 to TRBJ2-6; TRBD1 aligns across 7 bases. The CDR3 is made up of 18 amino acids. Trimming at V came to 1 base and at J to 0 bases, leaving 7 bases not matched to a gene. Germline-derived CDR1 and CDR2 are SGHRS and YFSETQ. DNA for the CDR3: TGCGCCAGCAGCTTGTGGACAGGACAGACCTCTGGGGCCAACGTCCTGACTTTC. Translating it yields CASSLWTGQTSGANVLTF. Full variable domain (rest looked up from reference TRBV5-1 and TRBJ2-6): KAGVTQTPRYLIKTRGQQVTLSCSPISGHRSVSWYQQTPGQGLQFLFEYFSETQRNKGNFPGRFSGRQFSNSRSEMNVSTLELGDSALYLCASSLWTGQTSGANVLTFGAGSRLTVL.

CDR3 sequence reads: CASTERRSETQYF. The CDR3 region has the DNA TGTGCCAGCACCGAGAGACGCTCGGAGACCCAGTACTTC. The chain has TRBV5-5 and TRBJ2-5; D gene unclear. V lost 6 bases to trimming and J lost 5 bases, with 14 bases between them. Germline V gives CDR1 SGHKS, CDR2 YYEKEE (reference sequence). The CDR3 has 13 residues. Complete variable domain (other parts from reference TRBV5-5 and TRBJ2-5): DAGVTQSPTHLIKTRGQQVTLRCSPISGHKSVSWYQQVLGQGPQFIFQYYEKEERGRGNFPDRFSARQFPNYSSELNVNALLLGDSALYLCASTERRSETQYFGPGTRLLVL.

This clone was seen once. The J gene is TRBJ2-3, the V gene TRBV2; 10 nucleotides match TRBD1. CDR3 length equals 17 residues. V shed 6 bases and J 0 bases; nucleotides not matched to a gene: 9. The germline V gene has CDR1 SNHLY and CDR2 FYNNEI. The CDR3 loop reads CASSGLDRGLSTDTQYF. The CDR3 nucleotides read TGTGCCAGCAGCGGACTCGACAGGGGGCTTAGCACAGATACGCAGTATTTT.